This T cell receptor beta chain was captured by sequencing in a study of blood T cell repertoires in COVID-19. About the research overall: The analysed material was cDNA or gDNA that came from T cells, B-cell-depleted T cells, or PBMCs.

The table came from immunoSEQ multiplex PCR; TCRdb's copy has only in-frame clones and leaves some out. The profile shows 100,000 to 150,000 clones, roughly 85% of them singletons. The CDR3 is 15 residues long. CDR1 is SGHTA, CDR2 FQGNSA, per germline. Trimming took off 1 base at V and 3 bases at J, with 13 bases between the two ends. The receptor comes from a human donor in a cohort sampled during active COVID-19. The material sequenced was peripheral blood. The V and J genes are TRBV7-2 and TRBJ2-7, with D perhaps matching TRBD2 (6 bases). The CDR3 here is CASSLDRASVYEQYF. CDR3 nucleotide sequence: TGTGCCAGCAGCTTAGATCGAGCTAGCGTCTACGAGCAGTACTTC.